This TCR beta chain was profiled in a study of cytomegalovirus exposure and HLA in healthy donors. This CDR3 is built from 15 residues. V lost 5 bases and J lost 2; bases outside the gene matches: 6. Germline V lookup: CDR1 SGHTA, CDR2 FQGNSA. The PCR had 60 Vbeta and 13 Jbeta primers. As processed by the authors: Counted up in a later analysis, unique TCR beta chains came to some 75 million, with around 11 million shared. Method: immunoSEQ multiplex PCR; TCRdb's copy keeps in-frame clones and lacks some. V, J and clone size are taken as reported in that table, and D and trimming were inferred from the DNA itself. The profile covers 100,000 to 150,000 clones, with approximately 80% appearing a single time and around 13% taken by the ten largest.

The sample comprised PBMCs. The rearrangement joins TRBV7-2 to TRBJ2-1, with 7 bases fitting TRBD2. The source of this sequence is a woman between 40 and 50 years old in good health and CMV-seropositive. The CDR3 spells CASSPLAVPYNEQFF. The CDR3 DNA sequence: TGTGCCAGCAGCCCTCTAGCGGTCCCCTACAATGAGCAGTTCTTC.